What follows are 26 T cell receptor beta chains derived from one specimen sequenced in a study of shared clonotypes between healthy human individuals. Sequenced by immunoSEQ multiplex PCR; TCRdb stores in-frame clones only, minus some. Among 1 million to 1.2 million clones listed, 60% to 80% were seen once. Sample: memory CD4+ T cells from PBMCs. Subset given: CD45RA-negative fraction. Receptor source: a young man in good health. Some clones in this sample may be carry-over from other donors' samples.

Comment on this clone: This likely traces to a read error, being one base from a far larger clone. The sample carries other DNA sequences with the same CDR3. The CDR3 region has the DNA TGCGCCAGCAGCTCCCTAGGAAATGAGGAGACCCAGTACTTC. Its protein product is CASSSLGNEETQYF. The chain carries TRBV5-4 and TRBJ2-5, with D hard to call. CDR3 length equals 14 residues. The germline CDR1 and CDR2 sequences are SGHNT and YYREEE (reference sequence).

The V and J genes are TRBV28 and TRBJ2-7; D tentatively reads TRBD1 or TRBD2 (6 bases each). The germline V gene has CDR1 MDHEN and CDR2 SYDVKM. This CDR3 spans 15 amino acids. Trimming cost V 2 bases and J 6 bases, with 17 bases left between them. CDR3 sequence (DNA): TGTGCCAGCAGTTTAACAGGGTGGGGAGGACGCGAGCAGTACTTC. Translation: CASSLTGWGGREQYF.

This clone has just a few counts. The gene calls are TRBV6-5 and TRBJ2-7; possibly TRBD1 or TRBD2 for D (5 bases each). Trimming removed 11 bases from V and 2 bases from J, with 13 bases in between. The CDR3 is made up of 12 amino acids. Germline values: CDR1 MNHEY, CDR2 SVGAGI. CDR3 protein: CAARDGTYEQYF. In nucleotides, the CDR3 is TGTGCCGCCCGGGACGGAACCTACGAGCAGTACTTC.

This clone has just a few counts. At the DNA level, this CDR3 is encoded by other sequences in the same sample as well. This sequence joins TRBV29-1 and TRBJ2-3; tentatively, D is TRBD2 (5 bases). The CDR3 runs to 13 residues. Germline lookup yields CDR1 SQVTM and CDR2 ANQGSEA. With 3 bases removed from V and 1 base from J, the gap between germline ends came to 8 bases. This CDR3 reads CSVDEGGTDTQYF. In nucleotides, the CDR3 is TGCAGCGTTGATGAGGGCGGCACAGATACGCAGTATTTT.

The V gene is TRBV7-3, the J gene TRBJ2-5, with 7 bases fitting TRBD2. CDR1 is SGHTA and CDR2 is FQGTGA in the germline V gene. J lost 1 base, V lost 0 bases, and 2 bases had no gene match. The CDR3 has 15 residues. CDR3 residues: CASSLTGGPQETQYF. CDR3 in DNA: TGTGCCAGCAGCTTAACGGGAGGGCCCCAAGAGACCCAGTACTTC.

This clone came up a few times. This chain uses TRBV27 with TRBJ2-3; 10 bases match TRBD2. This CDR3 region has 16 residues. The germline gives CDR1 MNHEY, CDR2 SMNVEV (reference sequence). V was pared by 8 bases and J by 0 bases, with 8 bases of the junction left unmatched. CDR3 nucleotide sequence: TGTGCCAGCGGCCGAGCGGGAGGGCCTAGCACAGATACGCAGTATTTT. Amino acids: CASGRAGGPSTDTQYF.

This clone was seen just once. The genes are TRBV27 and TRBJ2-3; tentative D call: TRBD1 (5 bases). The CDR3 is 13 residues long. CDR1 and CDR2 (germline): MNHEY, SMNVEV (reference sequence). The germline V and J ends were trimmed by 5 bases and 3 bases, with 9 bases remaining between them. CDR3 in DNA: TGTGCCAGCAGTAATCGACAGACAGATACGCAGTATTTT. It specifies CASSNRQTDTQYF.

The CDR3 nucleotides read TGTGCCAGCAGCTTGGCGGGTTTACTCTCCTACGAGCAGTACTTC. This encodes CASSLAGLLSYEQYF. The chain couples TRBV11-2 to TRBJ2-7, with D tentatively TRBD2 (5 bases). The CDR3 is made up of 15 amino acids. The germline V gene has CDR1 SGHAT and CDR2 FQNNGV. V was clipped by 3 bases and J by 0 bases, with 12 bases between them.

The chain recombines TRBV19 with TRBJ1-2; D call uncertain. Trimming took off 2 bases at V and 3 bases at J, with 7 bases between the two ends. The CDR3 totals 13 residues. CDR1 and CDR2 (germline): LNHDA, SQIVND (reference sequence). The CDR3 DNA is TGTGCCAGTAGTATACAGACCGACTATGGCTACACCTTC. The encoded protein is CASSIQTDYGYTF.

This clone was observed a few times. The same CDR3 is also encoded by other DNA sequences in this sample. The gene calls are TRBV7-9 and TRBJ2-7, with 13 bases lining up with TRBD2. CDR3 size: 15 residues. Germline assignment: CDR1 SEHNR and CDR2 FQNEAQ (reference sequence). Unmatched junction bases numbered 2, after V lost 4 bases and J lost 2 bases. CDR3 loop: CASSSGLAGAYEQYF. Written as DNA, the CDR3 is TGTGCCAGCAGCTCCGGACTAGCGGGGGCCTACGAGCAGTACTTC.

This chain connects TRBV9 to TRBJ1-2; D might be TRBD1 (5 bases). This CDR3 has 14 residues. Germline CDR1 and CDR2: SGDLS and YYNGEE. V dropped 0 bases and J dropped 2 bases, with 8 bases sitting between them. CDR3 bases: TGTGCCAGCAGCGTAGGCGACAGAAACTATGGCTACACCTTC. Its protein product is CASSVGDRNYGYTF.

The CDR3 spells CASSAKTGGFGYTF. The CDR3 nucleotides read TGTGCCAGCAGCGCCAAGACAGGGGGCTTTGGCTACACCTTC. The gene calls are TRBV5-6 and TRBJ1-2; 10 nucleotides line up with TRBD1. J gave up 7 bases and V 4 bases, and 7 bases lay outside the gene matches. CDR1 and CDR2 (germline): SGHDT, YYEEEE. The CDR3 contains 14 residues.

A single count supports this clone. The gene calls are TRBV15 and TRBJ2-1; D tentatively reads TRBD1 or TRBD2 (5 bases each). The CDR3 is 19 residues long. The V gene's germline CDR1 is LNHNV and CDR2 YYDKDF (reference sequence). V was trimmed by 2 bases and J by 8 bases, leaving 28 bases between them. The CDR3 region is CATSRQGWGERPPVYEQFF. The CDR3 DNA reads TGTGCCACCAGCAGACAGGGTTGGGGAGAGCGGCCCCCGGTTTATGAGCAGTTCTTC. The whole variable domain, remainder taken from reference TRBV15 and TRBJ2-1, is DAMVIQNPRYQVTQFGKPVTLSCSQTLNHNVMYWYQQKSSQAPKLLFHYYDKDFNNEADTPDNFQSRRPNTSFCFLDIRSPGLGDTAMYLCATSRQGWGERPPVYEQFFGPGTRLTVL.

This clone was detected many times. The genes are TRBV7-3 and TRBJ2-1; D may be TRBD2 (6 bases). The CDR3 has 14 amino acids. The V gene's germline CDR1 is SGHTA and CDR2 FQGTGA. V was shortened by 4 bases and J by 8 bases, with 15 bases between the two germline ends. In nucleotides, the CDR3 is TGTGCCAGCAGCTCGACTAGTTTGTCCGATGAGCAGTTCTTC. It encodes CASSSTSLSDEQFF.

This rearrangement joins TRBV11-3 to TRBJ2-1, with TRBD1 matching over 9 bases. The CDR3 is 18 amino acids. The germline V gene has CDR1 SGHNT and CDR2 YENEEA. The J segment lost 7 bases and the V segment lost 3 bases, leaving 16 bases of the junction unmatched. CDR3 residues: CASSFMSFPGQGSNEQFF. The CDR3, as DNA: TGTGCCAGCAGCTTCATGTCCTTTCCGGGACAGGGTAGTAATGAGCAGTTCTTC.

This clone was observed once. The rearrangement uses TRBV19 and TRBJ1-1; D remains ambiguous. This CDR3 is built from 15 residues. CDR1 LNHDA and CDR2 SQIVND come from the germline V gene (reference sequence). Between the trimmed V and J ends, which lost 1 base and 1 base, there was a span of 10 bases. CDR3 protein: CASSIVGIKNTEAFF. The CDR3 DNA is TGTGCCAGTAGTATAGTTGGCATCAAGAACACTGAAGCTTTCTTT.

This clone has a handful of counts. V gene TRBV28 combines with J gene TRBJ2-1, with D maybe TRBD2 (5 bases). V was trimmed by 5 bases and J by 5 bases, leaving 16 bases between them. The CDR3 contains 15 residues. Per germline, CDR1 MDHEN and CDR2 SYDVKM. Here the CDR3 DNA reads TGTGCCAGCAGTCTGGGTCGGACTCTAAACAATGAGCAGTTCTTC. Translated, it gives CASSLGRTLNNEQFF.

The DNA for the CDR3 is TGTGCCAGCAGTCCTCGGACAACTGAAGCTTTCTTT. This sequence encodes CASSPRTTEAFF. The chain couples TRBV25-1 to TRBJ1-1; D may be TRBD1 (5 bases). The CDR3 sequence is 12 residues long. Germline CDR1 and CDR2: MGHDK and SYGVNS. V lost 5 bases and J lost 5, with 9 bases in between.

The chain couples TRBV5-4 to TRBJ2-7; tentatively, D is TRBD1 or TRBD2 (5 bases each). Between the trimmed V and J ends, which lost 4 bases and 1 base, there was a span of 15 bases. This CDR3 comprises 15 residues. Germline V gene data show CDR1 as SGHNT and CDR2 as YYREEE (reference sequence). In DNA, the CDR3 is TGTGCCAGCAGCGAGGGACCCCGCACTTCCTACGAGCAGTACTTC. Its protein is CASSEGPRTSYEQYF.

The CDR3 spells CASRPNRDTTHYEQYF. In DNA form, the CDR3 reads TGCGCCAGCAGACCCAACCGGGACACAACTCACTACGAGCAGTACTTC. The rearrangement links TRBV23-1 to TRBJ2-7, with TRBD1 as a possible D gene (6 bases). TRBV23-1 is an ORF; its function is uncertain. The CDR3 runs to 16 residues. Trimming shortened V by 6 bases and J by 3 bases, and 21 bases separated the two germline ends.

This chain links TRBV18 with TRBJ1-1; no reliable D call. This CDR3 has 16 residues. With 2 bases removed from V and 0 bases from J, the gap between germline ends came to 13 bases. The germline V gene encodes CDR1 KGHSH and CDR2 LQKENI. The CDR3 sequence is CASSPGRTVVNTEAFF. The CDR3 nucleotides are TGTGCCAGCTCACCAGGCAGAACCGTGGTGAACACTGAAGCTTTCTTT.

This clone turned up a few times. V is TRBV6-6 and J is TRBJ1-2; 10 bases are a match to TRBD1. This CDR3 has 15 residues. The ends lost 7 bases at V and 7 bases at J; junction bases unmatched: 12. CDR1 MNHNY and CDR2 SVGAGI come from the germline V gene (reference sequence). CDR3 in DNA: TGTGCCAGCACCTTCACCGGGACAGGGGTCGGTGGCTACACCTTC. The encoded protein is CASTFTGTGVGGYTF.

This clone was detected only once. The V and J genes are TRBV6-6 and TRBJ2-3; possible D gene TRBD2, 5 bases. Trimming shortened V by 6 bases and J by 10 bases, and 14 bases separated the two germline ends. Germline V CDR1 and CDR2: MNHNY, SVGAGI (reference sequence). This CDR3 has 12 amino acids. The CDR3, as DNA: TGTGCCAGCAGCGACGAGGGTTTTTCGCAGTATTTT. It is translated as CASSDEGFSQYF.

In its sample, this clone was seen many times. The same CDR3 is also encoded by other DNA sequences in this sample. The V and J genes are TRBV27 and TRBJ2-3, with TRBD2 matching 12 bases. Trimming removed 4 bases from V and 3 bases from J; junction bases left unmatched: 5. Germline V lookup: CDR1 MNHEY, CDR2 SMNVEV (reference sequence). The CDR3 totals 16 residues. CDR3 bases: TGTGCCAGCAGTTCGCGGACTAGCGGGACAACAGATACGCAGTATTTT. The encoded protein is CASSSRTSGTTDTQYF.

The rearrangement joins TRBV30 to TRBJ1-5; tentative D call: TRBD1 (5 bases). V lost 2 bases and J 7 bases, leaving 18 bases between the germline ends. This CDR3 spans 15 amino acids. Germline CDR1 reads GTSNPN; CDR2 reads SVGIG (reference sequence). The CDR3 DNA reads TGTGCCTGGAGTATAGAGGGACGGGGTGGACAGCCCCAGCATTTT. This translates into CAWSIEGRGGQPQHF.

The rearrangement uses TRBV11-2 and TRBJ2-7; D is undetermined. The CDR3 is 15 amino acids. V was shortened by 0 bases and J by 3 bases, with 12 bases between the two germline ends. Germline-derived CDR1 and CDR2 are SGHAT and FQNNGV. CDR3 amino acids: CASSLELGRIYEQYF. CDR3 in DNA: TGTGCCAGCAGCTTAGAGTTAGGCAGGATCTACGAGCAGTACTTC.